This entry lists 25 T cell receptor beta chains sequenced from one sample in a study of cytomegalovirus exposure and HLA in healthy donors. Researchers ran the PCR with 60 Vbeta and 13 Jbeta primers. The protocol was immunoSEQ multiplex PCR, while the TCRdb copy is restricted to in-frame clones and leaves out a portion. The sample records nearly 200,000 clones, 70% to 80% being singletons. The sample was PBMCs. These receptor sequences come from a male donor in good health and CMV-seropositive.

DNA for the CDR3: TGCGCCAGCAGCCACCGGACTGGCGAGCAGTACTTC. Translation gives CASSHRTGEQYF. The rearrangement joins TRBV4-3 to TRBJ2-7; maybe TRBD2 (5 bases). Trimming cost V 3 bases and J 6 bases, with 9 bases left between them. The germline gives CDR1 LGHNA, CDR2 YSLEER. CDR3 size: 12 residues.

This rearrangement joins TRBV27 to TRBJ2-3; D may be TRBD1 (6 bases). V was trimmed by 5 bases and J by 3 bases, leaving 18 bases between them. From germline, CDR1 is MNHEY and CDR2 SMNVEV (reference sequence). The CDR3 covers 16 residues. For the CDR3, the DNA is TGTGCCAGCAGTCCCGACAGGAAGAAGGGAACAGATACGCAGTATTTT. Protein product: CASSPDRKKGTDTQYF.

The chain has TRBV19 and TRBJ2-5; 9 bases are a match to TRBD1. V lost 4 bases and J lost 5; bases outside the gene matches: 5. This CDR3 has 14 amino acids. CDR1 is LNHDA and CDR2 is SQIVND in the germline V gene (reference sequence). This CDR3 reads CASSTTGGAETQYF. The DNA for the CDR3 is TGTGCCAGTAGTACCACAGGGGGCGCCGAGACCCAGTACTTC. Looking up the rest from reference TRBV19 and TRBJ2-5 gives the full variable domain: DGGITQSPKYLFRKEGQNVTLSCEQNLNHDAMYWYRQDPGQGLRLIYYSQIVNDFQKGDIAEGYSVSREKKESFPLTVTSAQKNPTAFYLCASSTTGGAETQYFGPGTRLLVL.

This chain links TRBV7-8 with TRBJ2-7; 10 bases agree with TRBD2. The CDR3 is 16 amino acids. Per germline, CDR1 SGHVS and CDR2 FQNEAQ. Unmatched junction bases numbered 9, after V lost 5 bases and J lost 2 bases. The DNA of the CDR3 is TGTGCCAGCAGCCACCCTGGGACTAGCGTGGCCTACGAGCAGTACTTC. This codes for CASSHPGTSVAYEQYF. The variable domain in full, completed from reference TRBV7-8 and TRBJ2-7, reads GAGVSQSPRYKVAKRGQDVALRCDPISGHVSLFWYQQALGQGPEFLTYFQNEAQLDKSGLPSDRFFAERPEGSVSTLKIQRTQQEDSAVYLCASSHPGTSVAYEQYFGPGTRLTVT.

In this sample, this clone turned up a few times. This chain connects TRBV15 to TRBJ2-1; 9 bases fit TRBD2. The CDR3 contains 15 residues. After removal of 5 bases from V and 8 bases from J, the junction contained 10 bases not matched to a gene. The V gene's germline CDR1 is LNHNV and CDR2 YYDKDF (reference sequence). In nucleotides, the CDR3 is TGTGCCACCAGCTTGCAGGGACTAGCTTTTGATGAGCAGTTCTTC. Its translation: CATSLQGLAFDEQFF. Looking up the rest from reference TRBV15 and TRBJ2-1 gives the full variable domain: DAMVIQNPRYQVTQFGKPVTLSCSQTLNHNVMYWYQQKSSQAPKLLFHYYDKDFNNEADTPDNFQSRRPNTSFCFLDIRSPGLGDTAMYLCATSLQGLAFDEQFFGPGTRLTVL.

In its sample, this clone was seen a few times. V usage is TRBV5-6 and J usage is TRBJ1-6, with D unresolved. CDR1 SGHDT and CDR2 YYEEEE come from the germline V gene. Trimming shortened V by 2 bases and J by 0 bases, and 6 bases separated the two germline ends. The CDR3 has 15 amino acids. CDR3 sequence reads: CASSFTSSYNSPLHF. In DNA, the CDR3 is TGTGCCAGCAGCTTCACGAGCTCCTATAATTCACCCCTCCACTTT. Variable domain in full (rest from reference TRBV5-6 and TRBJ1-6): DAGVTQSPTHLIKTRGQQVTLRCSPKSGHDTVSWYQQALGQGPQFIFQYYEEEERQRGNFPDRFSGHQFPNYSSELNVNALLLGDSALYLCASSFTSSYNSPLHFGNGTRLTVT.

The table lists this clone with a count of one. The J gene is TRBJ1-1, the V gene TRBV11-2; tentative D call: TRBD1 (5 bases). Trimming shortened V by 0 bases and J by 10 bases, and 12 bases separated the two germline ends. The germline V gene has CDR1 SGHAT and CDR2 FQNNGV. The CDR3 extends over 13 amino acids. CDR3 DNA sequence: TGTGCCAGCAGCTTAGATCGACAGAGAGTAGCTTTCTTT. As protein: CASSLDRQRVAFF. The entire variable domain, with the rest obtained from reference TRBV11-2 and TRBJ1-1, is as follows: EAGVAQSPRYKIIEKRQSVAFWCNPISGHATLYWYQQILGQGPKLLIQFQNNGVVDDSQLPKDRFSAERLKGVDSTLKIQPAKLEDSAVYLCASSLDRQRVAFFGQGTRLTVV.

V usage is TRBV19 and J usage is TRBJ2-1, with 7 bases that match TRBD1. The CDR3 covers 16 residues. With V trimmed by 4 bases and J by 7 bases, 13 bases remained unmatched. Germline CDR1 reads LNHDA; CDR2 reads SQIVND (reference sequence). The CDR3 reads CASSSPGQLPGNEQFF. As DNA, the CDR3 is TGTGCCAGTAGTAGCCCGGGACAGCTCCCGGGGAATGAGCAGTTCTTC.

The chain is built from TRBV4-2 and TRBJ2-7, with TRBD2 as a possible D gene (6 bases). V lost 1 base and J 2 bases, leaving 12 bases between the germline ends. Germline values: CDR1 LGHNA, CDR2 YNFKEQ. The CDR3 extends over 15 amino acids. CDR3 protein: CASSQATGLAYEQYF. DNA for the CDR3: TGTGCCAGCAGCCAAGCCACGGGACTCGCCTACGAGCAGTACTTC.

This clone was detected only a few times. The chain joins TRBV5-1 to TRBJ2-5; tentative D call: TRBD1 (6 bases). This CDR3 is built from 14 residues. V dropped 0 bases and J dropped 11 bases, with 17 bases sitting between them. CDR1 and CDR2 (germline): SGHRS, YFSETQ. DNA of the CDR3: TGCGCCAGCAGCTTGGACGGCCCCGGCGGACAGCAGTACTTC. Translated, it gives CASSLDGPGGQQYF.

The J gene is TRBJ2-3, the V gene TRBV5-4; 8 bases line up with TRBD2. Germline V gene data show CDR1 as SGHNT and CDR2 as YYREEE (reference sequence). This CDR3 is built from 15 residues. Unmatched junction bases numbered 6, after V lost 4 bases and J lost 2 bases. CDR3 region: CASSVSGGPTDTQYF. CDR3 DNA sequence: TGTGCCAGCAGCGTGAGCGGGGGCCCCACAGATACGCAGTATTTT.

The gene calls are TRBV5-1 and TRBJ2-5, with a possible D match to TRBD2 (10 bases). The CDR3 has 16 amino acids. Germline V gene data show CDR1 as SGHRS and CDR2 as YFSETQ. Trimming removed 5 bases from V and 5 bases from J, with 22 bases in between. The CDR3 DNA follows: TGCGCCAGCAGAATCCGAGCGGGGGGGACAGGGGAGACCCAGTACTTC. It specifies CASRIRAGGTGETQYF.

The gene calls are TRBV10-3 and TRBJ2-3; 9 bases agree with TRBD1. Trimming at V came to 4 bases and at J to 4 bases, leaving 3 bases not matched to a gene. The V gene's germline CDR1 is ENHRY and CDR2 SYGVKD. The CDR3 is 14 amino acids. The CDR3 sequence is CAISAGTGSDTQYF. CDR3 nucleotides: TGTGCCATCAGTGCCGGGACAGGGTCAGATACGCAGTATTTT.

The V and J genes are TRBV6-6 and TRBJ1-1; D uncertain. The CDR3 covers 11 residues. The germline V and J ends were trimmed by 8 bases and 7 bases, with 11 bases remaining between them. Germline loops: CDR1 MNHNY, CDR2 SVGAGI (reference sequence). The CDR3 coding sequence is TGTGCCAGCTCGGGAGGCATTGAAGCTTTCTTT. Protein sequence: CASSGGIEAFF.

The chain carries TRBV7-2 and TRBJ1-5; TRBD1 might be the D (5 bases). The CDR3 loop spans 16 amino acids. V was clipped by 2 bases and J by 1 base, with 12 bases between them. CDR1 SGHTA and CDR2 FQGNSA come from the germline V gene. DNA for the CDR3: TGTGCCAGCAGCTTAATGGGGGGAGGAAGCAATCAGCCCCAGCATTTT. Residues: CASSLMGGGSNQPQHF.

The chain combines TRBV14 with TRBJ2-7, with D possibly matching TRBD2 (5 bases). V was clipped by 5 bases and J by 6 bases, with 14 bases between them. This CDR3 has 13 amino acids. Germline V gene data show CDR1 as SGHDN and CDR2 as FVKESK. This chain's CDR3 is CASSGNLGGEQYF. The CDR3 DNA reads as TGTGCCAGCAGCGGAAATCTCGGAGGCGAGCAGTACTTC.

The chain has TRBV27 and TRBJ2-2; TRBD2 matches at 7 bases. The V gene end was trimmed by 7 bases and the J gene end by 6 bases; junction bases not matched to a gene: 8. The CDR3 is 14 amino acids. Germline values: CDR1 MNHEY, CDR2 SMNVEV (reference sequence). DNA of the CDR3: TGTGCCAGCACCTGGGGGGGAAACCCCGGGGAGCTGTTTTTT. It translates to CASTWGGNPGELFF.

The V and J genes are TRBV5-6 and TRBJ1-2; the match to TRBD1 covers 9 bases. With 2 bases clipped from V and 6 bases from J, the junction kept 8 bases outside the gene matches. This CDR3 has 15 residues. The V gene's germline CDR1 is SGHDT and CDR2 YYEEEE. The CDR3 here is CASSLPGTGKDGYTF. CDR3 nucleotides: TGTGCCAGCAGCTTACCAGGGACAGGGAAGGATGGCTACACCTTC.

CDR3 sequence (DNA): TGTGCCAGCAGCCGATCGGGTGCCTACGAGCAGTACTTC. It translates to CASSRSGAYEQYF. The rearrangement joins TRBV7-9 to TRBJ2-7, with D hard to call. V lost 5 bases and J 2 bases, leaving 10 bases between the germline ends. The CDR3 runs 13 residues. The germline V gene has CDR1 SEHNR and CDR2 FQNEAQ (reference sequence).

This clone showed up just once. V usage is TRBV4-1 and J usage is TRBJ2-2; 7 nucleotides match TRBD1. In germline, CDR1 is MGHRA, CDR2 YSYEKL. V shed 3 bases, J shed 6 bases, and the junction held 13 bases outside the gene matches. The CDR3 consists of 17 residues. CDR3 DNA sequence: TGCGCCAGCAGCCACCAAGGTCGACAGGGCCTCGCCGGGGAGCTGTTTTTT. Protein product: CASSHQGRQGLAGELFF.

This clone was counted once. V and J are TRBV27 and TRBJ1-2; D is unresolved. This CDR3 comprises 15 residues. Germline V gives CDR1 MNHEY, CDR2 SMNVEV (reference sequence). V lost 7 bases and J 7 bases, leaving 22 bases between the germline ends. The CDR3 coding sequence is TGTGCCAGCACATCTCCGGGGAGGGCCCTCGGTGGCTACACCTTC. Protein product: CASTSPGRALGGYTF.

The chain combines TRBV7-9 with TRBJ1-1; TRBD1 aligns across 12 bases. From germline, CDR1 is SEHNR and CDR2 FQNEAQ (reference sequence). The CDR3 covers 14 residues. V was pared by 4 bases and J by 11 bases, with 8 bases of the junction left unmatched. The CDR3 reads CASSSGQGARGAFF. DNA for the CDR3: TGTGCCAGCAGCTCGGGACAGGGGGCGAGGGGGGCTTTCTTT.

CDR3 DNA sequence: TGTGCCAGCAGCTCCCCCAGGGGTTCCCAAGAGACCCAGTACTTC. Amino acid sequence: CASSSPRGSQETQYF. The chain combines TRBV13 with TRBJ2-5; the D gene is possibly TRBD1 (6 bases). Trimming left V 4 bases short and J 1 base short, with 13 bases between. CDR3 length: 15 residues. Germline CDR1 reads PRHDT; CDR2 reads FYEKMQ (reference sequence).

V usage is TRBV18 and J usage is TRBJ2-2, with a tentative D call TRBD1 (5 bases). This CDR3 contains 16 residues. The germline V gene has CDR1 KGHSH and CDR2 LQKENI. V was shortened by 2 bases and J by 4 bases, with 14 bases between the two germline ends. The CDR3: CASSPAVQGGTGELFF. The CDR3 nucleotides read TGTGCCAGCTCACCAGCTGTGCAGGGTGGCACCGGGGAGCTGTTTTTT.

The rearrangement uses TRBV5-1 and TRBJ2-1; the D is unclear. The CDR3 covers 12 residues. V was cut by 6 bases and J by 5 bases, with 9 bases left in between. Germline CDR1 reads SGHRS; CDR2 reads YFSETQ. CDR3: CASTAEDNEQFF. CDR3 nucleotide sequence: TGCGCCAGCACCGCGGAAGACAATGAGCAGTTCTTC.